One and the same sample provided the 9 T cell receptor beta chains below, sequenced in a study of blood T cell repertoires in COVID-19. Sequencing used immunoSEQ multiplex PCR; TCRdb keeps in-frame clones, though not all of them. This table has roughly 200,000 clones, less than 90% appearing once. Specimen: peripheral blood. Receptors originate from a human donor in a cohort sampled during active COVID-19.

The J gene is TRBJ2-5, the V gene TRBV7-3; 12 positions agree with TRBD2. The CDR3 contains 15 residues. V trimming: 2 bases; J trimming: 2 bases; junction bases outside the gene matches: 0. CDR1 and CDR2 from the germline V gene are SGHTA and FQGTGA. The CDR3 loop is CASSLGLAGQETQYF. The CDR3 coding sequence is TGTGCCAGCAGCTTAGGACTAGCGGGGCAAGAGACCCAGTACTTC. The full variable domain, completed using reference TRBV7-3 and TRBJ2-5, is GAGVSQTPSNKVTEKGKYVELRCDPISGHTALYWYRQSLGQGPEFLIYFQGTGAADDSGLPNDRFFAVRPEGSVSTLKIQRTERGDSAVYLCASSLGLAGQETQYFGPGTRLLVL.

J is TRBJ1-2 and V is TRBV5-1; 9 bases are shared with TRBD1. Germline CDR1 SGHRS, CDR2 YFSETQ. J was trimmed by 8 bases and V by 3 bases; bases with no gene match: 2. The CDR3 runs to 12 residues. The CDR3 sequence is CASSYGTGGYTF. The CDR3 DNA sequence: TGCGCCAGCAGCTACGGGACAGGGGGCTACACCTTC.

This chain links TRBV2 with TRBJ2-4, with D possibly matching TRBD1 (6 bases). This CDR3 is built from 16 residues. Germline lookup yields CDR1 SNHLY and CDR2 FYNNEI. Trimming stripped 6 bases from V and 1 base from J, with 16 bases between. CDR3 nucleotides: TGTGCCAGCAGATTACAGGGAGATGGCGCCAAAAACATTCAGTACTTC. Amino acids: CASRLQGDGAKNIQYF.

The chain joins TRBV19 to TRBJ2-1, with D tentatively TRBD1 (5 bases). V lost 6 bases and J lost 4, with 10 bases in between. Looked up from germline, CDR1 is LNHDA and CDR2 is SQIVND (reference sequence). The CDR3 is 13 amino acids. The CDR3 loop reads CASRPRQYNEQFF. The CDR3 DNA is TGTGCCAGTAGGCCTAGACAGTACAATGAGCAGTTCTTC.

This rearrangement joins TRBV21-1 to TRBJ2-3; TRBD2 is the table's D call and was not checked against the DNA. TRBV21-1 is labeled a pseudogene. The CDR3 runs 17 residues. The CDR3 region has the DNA TGTGCCAGCAGCGGGCAGACTAGCGGGCCTAGCACAGATACGCAGTATTTT. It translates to CASSGQTSGPSTDTQYF.

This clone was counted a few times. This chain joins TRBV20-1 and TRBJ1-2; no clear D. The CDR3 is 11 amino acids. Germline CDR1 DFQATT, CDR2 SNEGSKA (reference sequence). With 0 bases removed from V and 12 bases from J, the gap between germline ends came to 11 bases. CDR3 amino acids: CSARDLPYNTF. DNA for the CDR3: TGCAGTGCTAGAGATCTCCCGTATAACACCTTC.

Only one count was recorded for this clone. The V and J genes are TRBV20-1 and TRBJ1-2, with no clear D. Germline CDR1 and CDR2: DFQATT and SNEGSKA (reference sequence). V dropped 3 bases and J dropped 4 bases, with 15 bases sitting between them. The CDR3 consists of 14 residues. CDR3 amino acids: CSASLGMRVYGYTF. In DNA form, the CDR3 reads TGCAGTGCTAGTCTAGGAATGAGGGTCTATGGCTACACCTTC.

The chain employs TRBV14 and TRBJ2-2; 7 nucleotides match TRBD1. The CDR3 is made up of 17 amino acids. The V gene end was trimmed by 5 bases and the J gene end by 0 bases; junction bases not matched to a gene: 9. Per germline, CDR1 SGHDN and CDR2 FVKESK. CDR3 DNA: TGTGCCAGCAGCTTCTACAGGGGCCGGACGAACACCGGGGAGCTGTTTTTT. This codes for CASSFYRGRTNTGELFF.

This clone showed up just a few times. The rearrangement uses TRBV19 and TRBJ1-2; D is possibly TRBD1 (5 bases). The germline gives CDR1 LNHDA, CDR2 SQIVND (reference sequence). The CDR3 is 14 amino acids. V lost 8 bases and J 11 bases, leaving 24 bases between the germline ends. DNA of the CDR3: TGTGCCAGTTTCCCAACAATAGGGGAAGTATTGTACACCTTC. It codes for CASFPTIGEVLYTF. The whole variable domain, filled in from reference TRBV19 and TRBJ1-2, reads DGGITQSPKYLFRKEGQNVTLSCEQNLNHDAMYWYRQDPGQGLRLIYYSQIVNDFQKGDIAEGYSVSREKKESFPLTVTSAQKNPTAFYLCASFPTIGEVLYTFGSGTRLTVV.